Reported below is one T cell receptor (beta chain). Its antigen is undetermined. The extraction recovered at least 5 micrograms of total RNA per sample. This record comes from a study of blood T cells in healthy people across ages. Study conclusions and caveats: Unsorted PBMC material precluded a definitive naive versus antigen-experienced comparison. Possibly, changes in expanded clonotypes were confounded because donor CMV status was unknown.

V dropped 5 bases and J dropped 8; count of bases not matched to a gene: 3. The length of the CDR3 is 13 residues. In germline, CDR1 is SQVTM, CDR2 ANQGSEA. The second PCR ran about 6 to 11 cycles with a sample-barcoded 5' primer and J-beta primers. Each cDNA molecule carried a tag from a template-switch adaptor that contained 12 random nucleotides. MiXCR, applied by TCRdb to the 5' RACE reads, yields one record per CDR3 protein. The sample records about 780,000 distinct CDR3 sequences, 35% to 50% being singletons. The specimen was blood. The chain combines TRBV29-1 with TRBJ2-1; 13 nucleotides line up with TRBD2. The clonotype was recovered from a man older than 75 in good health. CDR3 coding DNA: TGCAGCGTTCGGACTAGCGGGAGCTATGAGCAGTTCTTC. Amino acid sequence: CSVRTSGSYEQFF.